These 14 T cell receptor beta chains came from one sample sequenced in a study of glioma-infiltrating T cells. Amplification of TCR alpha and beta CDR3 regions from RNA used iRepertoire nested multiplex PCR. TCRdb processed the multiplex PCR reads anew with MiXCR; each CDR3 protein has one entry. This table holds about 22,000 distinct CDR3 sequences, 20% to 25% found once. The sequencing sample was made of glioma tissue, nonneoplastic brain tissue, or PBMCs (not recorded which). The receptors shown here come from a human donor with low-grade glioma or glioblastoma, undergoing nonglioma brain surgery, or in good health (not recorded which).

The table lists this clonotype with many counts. In nucleotides, the CDR3 is TGCAGTGCTAGAGGGGGCCCCGAGCAGTACTTC. This sequence encodes CSARGGPEQYF. This rearrangement joins TRBV20-1 to TRBJ2-7; maybe TRBD1 (5 bases). V lost 1 base to trimming and J lost 6 bases, with 7 bases between them. Per the germline V gene, CDR1 is DFQATT and CDR2 is SNEGSKA (reference sequence). The length of the CDR3 is 11 residues.

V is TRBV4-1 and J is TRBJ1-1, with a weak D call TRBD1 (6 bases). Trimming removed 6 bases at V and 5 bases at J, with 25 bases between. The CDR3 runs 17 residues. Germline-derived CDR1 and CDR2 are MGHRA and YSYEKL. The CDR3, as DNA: TGCGCCAGCAGTCGAGAGCAGTCTTTTAACAGGGTTACTGAAGCTTTCTTT. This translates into CASSREQSFNRVTEAFF.

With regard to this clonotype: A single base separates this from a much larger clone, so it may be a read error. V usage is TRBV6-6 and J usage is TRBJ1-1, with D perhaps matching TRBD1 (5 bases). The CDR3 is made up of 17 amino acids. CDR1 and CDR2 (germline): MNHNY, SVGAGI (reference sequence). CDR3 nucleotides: TGTGCCGGCAGTTATCCCGCTGCGTTGGGGGGGAACACTGAAGCTTTCTTT. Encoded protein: CAGSYPAALGGNTEAFF.

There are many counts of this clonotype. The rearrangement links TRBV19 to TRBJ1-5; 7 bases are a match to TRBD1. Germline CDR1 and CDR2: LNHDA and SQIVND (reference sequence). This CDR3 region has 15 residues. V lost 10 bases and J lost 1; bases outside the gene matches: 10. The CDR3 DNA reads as TGTGCCACCTCACTAGGGGGCCGGAGCAATCAGCCCCAGCATTTT. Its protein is CATSLGGRSNQPQHF.

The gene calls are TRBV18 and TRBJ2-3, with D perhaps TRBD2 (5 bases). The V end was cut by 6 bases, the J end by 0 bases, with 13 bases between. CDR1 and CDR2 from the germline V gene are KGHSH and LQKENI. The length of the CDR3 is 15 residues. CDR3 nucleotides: TGTGCCAGCTCGCCCGAGGGCCTTAGCACAGATACGCAGTATTTT. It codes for CASSPEGLSTDTQYF.

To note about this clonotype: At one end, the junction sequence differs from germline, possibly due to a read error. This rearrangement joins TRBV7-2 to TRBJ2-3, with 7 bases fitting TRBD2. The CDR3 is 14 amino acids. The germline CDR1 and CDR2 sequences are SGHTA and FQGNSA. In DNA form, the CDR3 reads TGTGCCGGCAGCCCGGGACTAATCACAGATACGCAGTATTTT. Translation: CAGSPGLITDTQYF.

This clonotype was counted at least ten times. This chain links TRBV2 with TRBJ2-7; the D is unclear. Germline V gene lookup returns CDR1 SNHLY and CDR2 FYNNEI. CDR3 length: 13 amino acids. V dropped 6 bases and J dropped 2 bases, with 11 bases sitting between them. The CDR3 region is CASSRSLTYEQYF. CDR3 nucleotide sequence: TGTGCCAGCAGCCGAAGTCTGACCTACGAGCAGTACTTC.

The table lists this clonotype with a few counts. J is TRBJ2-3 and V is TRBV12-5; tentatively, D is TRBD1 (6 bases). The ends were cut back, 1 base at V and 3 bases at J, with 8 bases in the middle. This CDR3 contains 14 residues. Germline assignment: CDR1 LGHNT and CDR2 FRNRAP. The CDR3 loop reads CASGLGQGTDTQYF. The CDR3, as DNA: TGTGCTAGTGGTTTGGGTCAGGGGACAGATACGCAGTATTTT.

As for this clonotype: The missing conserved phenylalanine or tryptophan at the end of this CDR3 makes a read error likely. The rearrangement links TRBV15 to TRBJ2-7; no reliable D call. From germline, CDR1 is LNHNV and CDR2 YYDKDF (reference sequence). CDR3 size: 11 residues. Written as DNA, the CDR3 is TGTGCCAACAGCAGAGGCTACGAGCAGTACCTC. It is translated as CANSRGYEQYL.

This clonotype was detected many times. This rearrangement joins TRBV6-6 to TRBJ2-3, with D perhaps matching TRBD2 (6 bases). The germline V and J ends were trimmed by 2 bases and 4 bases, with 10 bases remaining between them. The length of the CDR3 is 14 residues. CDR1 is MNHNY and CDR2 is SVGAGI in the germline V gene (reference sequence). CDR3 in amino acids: CASSYPQRADTQYF. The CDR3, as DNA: TGTGCCAGCAGTTACCCCCAGCGGGCAGATACGCAGTATTTT.

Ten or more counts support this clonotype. The CDR3 nucleotides are TGCAGTGCCGGGCGGACAGGGCGGAATGAGCAGTTCTTC. Protein sequence: CSAGRTGRNEQFF. The chain joins TRBV20-1 to TRBJ2-1; 8 nucleotides line up with TRBD1. V lost 6 bases to trimming and J lost 7 bases; unmatched junction nucleotides: 8. This CDR3 contains 13 residues. The V gene's germline CDR1 is DFQATT and CDR2 SNEGSKA (reference sequence).

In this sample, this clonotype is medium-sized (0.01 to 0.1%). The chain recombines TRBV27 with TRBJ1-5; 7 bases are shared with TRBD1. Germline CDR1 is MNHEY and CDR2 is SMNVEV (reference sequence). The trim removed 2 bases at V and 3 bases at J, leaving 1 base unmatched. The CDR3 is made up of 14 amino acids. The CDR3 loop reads CASSLGQANQPQHF. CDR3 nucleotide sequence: TGTGCCAGCAGTTTAGGACAGGCCAATCAGCCCCAGCATTTT.

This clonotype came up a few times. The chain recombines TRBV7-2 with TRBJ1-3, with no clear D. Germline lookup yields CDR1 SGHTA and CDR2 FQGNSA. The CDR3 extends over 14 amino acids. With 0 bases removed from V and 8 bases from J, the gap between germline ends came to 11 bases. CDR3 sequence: CASSLAEGRDTIYF. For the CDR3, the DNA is TGTGCCAGCAGCTTAGCAGAGGGCCGGGACACCATATATTTT.

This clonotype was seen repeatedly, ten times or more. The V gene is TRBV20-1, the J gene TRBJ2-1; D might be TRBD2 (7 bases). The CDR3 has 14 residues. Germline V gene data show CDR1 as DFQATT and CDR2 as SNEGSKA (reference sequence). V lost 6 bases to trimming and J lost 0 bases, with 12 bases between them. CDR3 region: CSACGGSSYNEQFF. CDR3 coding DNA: TGCAGTGCCTGCGGGGGCAGCTCCTACAATGAGCAGTTCTTC.